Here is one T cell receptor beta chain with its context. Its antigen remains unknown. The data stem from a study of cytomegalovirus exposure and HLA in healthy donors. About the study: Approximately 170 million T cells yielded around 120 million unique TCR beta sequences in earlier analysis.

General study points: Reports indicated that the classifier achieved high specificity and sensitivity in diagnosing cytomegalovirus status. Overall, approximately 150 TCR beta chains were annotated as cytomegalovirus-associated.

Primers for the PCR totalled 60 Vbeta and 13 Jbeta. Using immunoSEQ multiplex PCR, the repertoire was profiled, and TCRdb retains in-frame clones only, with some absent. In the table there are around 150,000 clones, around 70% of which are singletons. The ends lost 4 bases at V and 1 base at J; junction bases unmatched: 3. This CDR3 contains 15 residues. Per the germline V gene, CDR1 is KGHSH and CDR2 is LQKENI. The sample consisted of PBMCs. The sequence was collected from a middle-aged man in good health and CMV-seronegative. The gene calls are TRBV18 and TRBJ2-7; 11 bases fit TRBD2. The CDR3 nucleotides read TGTGCCAGCTCACTGGGACTAGCGGTTTCCTACGAGCAGTACTTC. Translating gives CASSLGLAVSYEQYF.